The rows below give T cell receptor beta chains drawn from one sample of a study of blood T cell repertoires in COVID-19. Libraries were prepared by immunoSEQ multiplex PCR; TCRdb keeps only in-frame clonotypes and omits some of them. This table holds some 330,000 clones, approximately 84% found once. The sequenced sample was PBMCs or T cells enriched from blood (not recorded which). These TCRs come from a man aged 25-45 years who had recovered from COVID-19. The CDR3 runs from the conserved cysteine through the conserved F or W. D genes are given only for firm matches. Size values are once, few and many counts, or a class for expanded clones, and some rows have none.

V	D	length	J	size	DNA	CDR3
TRBV7-9	TRBD1	19	TRBJ2-7	NA	TGTGCCAGCAGCCGACGCAATTATACGACAGGGGCCCCTTCCTACGAGCAGTACTTC	CASSRRNYTTGAPSYEQYF
TRBV6-5	NA	12	TRBJ1-2	NA	TGTGCCAGTAACGACCGGAGGGATGGCTACACCTTC	CASNDRRDGYTF
TRBV5-1	TRBD1	15	TRBJ2-2	NA	TGCGCCAGCAGCTTGGGGACAGGGGGCACCGGGGAGCTGTTTTTT	CASSLGTGGTGELFF
TRBV15	NA	18	TRBJ2-3	few	TGTGCCACCAGCAGAGATGATAGTCGGAGGGGGCTTGTCGATACGCAGTATTTT	CATSRDDSRRGLVDTQYF
TRBV28	NA	14	TRBJ1-5	once	TGTGCCAGCAGTTTATCCCCAGCGAATCAGCCCCAGCATTTT	CASSLSPANQPQHF
TRBV7-2	NA	14	TRBJ1-2	NA	TGTGCCAGCAGCCCCTCGGTGGCAGGGAATGGCTACACCTTC	CASSPSVAGNGYTF
TRBV7-9	NA	13	TRBJ2-3	NA	TGTGCCAGCAGCCCCCGGGGTACAGATACGCAGTATTTT	CASSPRGTDTQYF
TRBV24-1	TRBD1	13	TRBJ1-6	NA	TGTGCCACCAACCGGGACAGCAGTTCACCCCTCCACTTT	CATNRDSSSPLHF
TRBV11-3	NA	15	TRBJ2-7	NA	TGTGCCAGCAGCGAGAGGACTACAAGGCAGAACGAGCAGTACTTC	CASSERTTRQNEQYF
TRBV12-3/TRBV12-4	NA	12	TRBJ1-2	NA	TGTGCCAGCAGTTTTCCGGGATACGGCTACACCTTC	CASSFPGYGYTF
TRBV19	TRBD1	13	TRBJ1-2	NA	TGTGCCAGTAGGCGAGGGACAGGGAATGGCTACACCTTC	CASRRGTGNGYTF
TRBV28	NA	15	TRBJ1-4	few	TGTGCCAGCAGTTTAATCGGTGCAACTAATGAAAAACTGTTTTTT	CASSLIGATNEKLFF
TRBV5-1	NA	12	TRBJ2-5	NA	TGCGCCAGCAGCCCCAACCAAGAGACCCAGTACTTC	CASSPNQETQYF
TRBV6-4	NA	14	TRBJ1-2	once	TGTGCCAGCAGTGACTCGCGGGGGATGGGTGGCTACACCTTC	CASSDSRGMGGYTF
TRBV7-2	NA	13	TRBJ2-2	NA	TGTGCCAGCACCCCCGACACGCCCGGGGAGCTGTTTTTT	CASTPDTPGELFF
TRBV7-9	TRBD1	15	TRBJ1-4	once	TGTGCCAGCACCGGACGGGACAGCCCGAATGAAAAACTGTTTTTT	CASTGRDSPNEKLFF
TRBV6-6	TRBD1	15	TRBJ2-7	NA	TGTGCCAGCAGGGACAGGGGGCGCGAACCCTACGAGCAGTACTTC	CASRDRGREPYEQYF
TRBV7-9	TRBD1	14	TRBJ1-4	NA	TGTGCCAGCAGCTTCATTCGACAGGGACAAAAACTGTTTTTT	CASSFIRQGQKLFF
TRBV2	NA	13	TRBJ2-5	once	TGTGCCAGCAGTGAATACAGACAAGAGACCCAGTACTTC	CASSEYRQETQYF
TRBV12-3/TRBV12-4	NA	13	TRBJ2-7	NA	TGTGCCAGCAGTTTAGAGAGGGCGAGGGAGCAGTACTTC	CASSLERAREQYF
TRBV13	TRBD2	15	TRBJ2-7	NA	TGTGCCAGCAGCCGCCGGACTAGCGGGACCTACGAGCAGTACTTC	CASSRRTSGTYEQYF
TRBV12-3/TRBV12-4	NA	13	TRBJ1-4	NA	TGTGCCAGCAGACCGTTCGGTAATGAAAAACTGTTTTTT	CASRPFGNEKLFF
TRBV10-3	NA	11	TRBJ2-7	NA	TGTGCCATCAGTGACAGAGGTGAGCAGTACTTC	CAISDRGEQYF
TRBV18	TRBD2	15	TRBJ2-3	NA	TGTGCCAGCTCACGACGCGGGGGGAACACAGATACGCAGTATTTT	CASSRRGGNTDTQYF
TRBV2	NA	18	TRBJ2-1	NA	TGTGCCAGCAGTGACTTGCAGCGACTAGTCATCTCCTACAATGAGCAGTTCTTC	CASSDLQRLVISYNEQFF
TRBV28	TRBD1	14	TRBJ1-2	NA	TGTGCCAGCAGTCTCGGACAGGCGGTCTATGGCTACACCTTC	CASSLGQAVYGYTF
TRBV6-5	NA	16	TRBJ2-7	NA	TGTGCCAGCAGTTACCCAATCGGCGGACATAGAGGCGAGCAGTACTTC	CASSYPIGGHRGEQYF
TRBV6-4	NA	13	TRBJ2-3	NA	TGTGCCAGCAGCGAAGCCAGCACAGATACGCAGTATTTT	CASSEASTDTQYF
TRBV28	NA	12	TRBJ1-1	NA	TGTGCCAGCAGTTTATCGGGGTCGGTGGCTTTCTTT	CASSLSGSVAFF
TRBV19	TRBD1	17	TRBJ1-1	NA	TGTGCCAGTAGTATCTTGGGGACAGGGGTCATGAACACTGAAGCTTTCTTT	CASSILGTGVMNTEAFF
TRBV12-5	TRBD1	18	TRBJ1-4	NA	TGTGCTAGTGGTAGACACGGGACAGGGTGTACCTCTAATGAAAAACTGTTTTTT	CASGRHGTGCTSNEKLFF
TRBV14	NA	13	TRBJ1-6	NA	TGTGCCAGCAGCCAACAGGGGAATTCACCCCTCCACTTT	CASSQQGNSPLHF
TRBV11-2	NA	19	TRBJ2-4	NA	TGTGCCAGCAGAAAGAGGGGCCCGGAGGGCTTAACTGGCTGGAACATTCAGTACTTC	CASRKRGPEGLTGWNIQYF
TRBV5-1	NA	16	TRBJ1-1	NA	TGCGCCAGCATCCCCGGTCCAGGGGTGGGGAACACTGAAGCTTTCTTT	CASIPGPGVGNTEAFF
TRBV7-9	TRBD2	16	TRBJ2-2	NA	TGTGCCAGCACGTCCTCGCAGCGGGGGGGCCCCGGGGAGCTGTTTTTT	CASTSSQRGGPGELFF
TRBV4-1	TRBD2	14	TRBJ2-7	NA	TGCGCCAGCAGCCAGCTAGCGGGAGTCTACGAGCAGTACTTC	CASSQLAGVYEQYF
TRBV6-4	TRBD2	15	TRBJ2-7	NA	TGTGCCAGCAGTGAGACTAGCGGGAGTATATACGAGCAGTACTTC	CASSETSGSIYEQYF
TRBV11-2	NA	16	TRBJ1-2	once	TGTGCCAGCAGCCCCCATGCCGTAAAAGAGAACTATGGCTACACCTTC	CASSPHAVKENYGYTF
TRBV7-9	NA	15	TRBJ1-1	once	TGTGCCAGCAGCTTAAGGACAGATCGGAACACTGAAGCTTTCTTT	CASSLRTDRNTEAFF
TRBV7-9	NA	14	TRBJ1-1	NA	TGTGCCAGCAGCCATCCGCAGGGGAACACTGAAGCTTTCTTT	CASSHPQGNTEAFF
TRBV5-4	TRBD1	15	TRBJ1-6	NA	TGTGCCAGCAGCTTTGGGTTGACAGGGAGTTCACCCCTCCACTTT	CASSFGLTGSSPLHF
TRBV9	TRBD2	13	TRBJ2-5	NA	TGTGCCAGAGGAGCGGGAGGGCAAGAGACCCAGTACTTC	CARGAGGQETQYF
TRBV7-9	TRBD2	15	TRBJ2-7	NA	TGTGCCAGCAGCCGACTAGCGGGAGCGTCCTACGAGCAGTACTTC	CASSRLAGASYEQYF
TRBV6-6	TRBD1	16	TRBJ1-5	NA	TGTGCCAGCAGTCGAGACGGGAAGGGGGCTAATCAGCCCCAGCATTTT	CASSRDGKGANQPQHF
TRBV5-6	TRBD2	17	TRBJ2-1	NA	TGTGCCAGCAGCATGACTAGCGGGGGGGTTCTGTATACTGAGCAGTTCTTC	CASSMTSGGVLYTEQFF
TRBV29-1	NA	16	TRBJ2-3	few	TGCAGCGTTGATCATCAGGACAACCCTAGCACAGATACGCAGTATTTT	CSVDHQDNPSTDTQYF
TRBV24-1	TRBD2	15	TRBJ2-1	NA	TGTGCCACCAGTGATCCTAGCGGGGGGGCCGCTGAGCAGTTCTTC	CATSDPSGGAAEQFF
TRBV19	NA	15	TRBJ1-1	NA	TGTGCCAGTCGAAATAGTGGGGGGGGAGGCACTGAAGCTTTCTTT	CASRNSGGGGTEAFF
TRBV9	TRBD2	17	TRBJ2-2	NA	TGTGCCAGCAGCGTCTTGACTAGCGGGAGGGCCGTCGGGGAGCTGTTTTTT	CASSVLTSGRAVGELFF
TRBV5-1	NA	15	TRBJ1-1	few	TGCGCCAGCAGCTTGGATGGGCAGGGAAACACTGAAGCTTTCTTT	CASSLDGQGNTEAFF
TRBV5-1	TRBD2	15	TRBJ2-7	NA	TGCGCCAGCAGCTCTGGGACTAGCGGGGGTAACGAGCAGTACTTC	CASSSGTSGGNEQYF
TRBV5-8	NA	14	TRBJ1-1	NA	TGTGCCAGCAGGACCGGGATCTCAAACACTGAAGCTTTCTTT	CASRTGISNTEAFF
TRBV7-9	NA	15	TRBJ1-5	NA	TGTGCCAGCTCGGAGTGGCACAATCGCAATCAGCCCCAGCATTTT	CASSEWHNRNQPQHF
TRBV6-5	NA	15	TRBJ2-7	NA	TGTGCCAGCAGTTACTCGACACCGCCGACCTACGAGCAGTACTTC	CASSYSTPPTYEQYF
TRBV30	NA	11	TRBJ1-2	once	TGTGCCTGGGCAATCAAGGGGGGCTACACCTTC	CAWAIKGGYTF